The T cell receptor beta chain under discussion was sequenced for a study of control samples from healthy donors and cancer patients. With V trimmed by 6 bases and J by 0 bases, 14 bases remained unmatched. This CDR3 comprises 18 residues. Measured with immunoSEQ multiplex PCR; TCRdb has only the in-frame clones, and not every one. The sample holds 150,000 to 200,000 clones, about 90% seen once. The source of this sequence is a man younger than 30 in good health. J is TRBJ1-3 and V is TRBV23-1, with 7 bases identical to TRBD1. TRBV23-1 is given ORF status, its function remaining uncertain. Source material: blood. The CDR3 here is CASSGKSGQLFSGNTIYF. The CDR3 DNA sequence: TGCGCCAGCAGCGGAAAATCGGGACAGTTATTCTCTGGAAACACCATATATTTT.